This T cell receptor (beta chain) was captured in a study of immune cell composition in non-small cell lung cancer. Whole-study results and caveats: Overall clonality, unlike maximal tumour-associated clone frequency, did not predict TIL reactivity.

Normal lung was taken at the farthest possible site, at least 3 cm from tumour. As regards this clone: Its antigen is still unknown.

Produced via immunoSEQ multiplex PCR; TCRdb's table is partial and in-frame only. The sample shows thousands of clones, 67% of them seen only once. This CDR3 has 13 amino acids. Trimming removed 1 base from V and 3 bases from J, with 7 bases in between. The germline V gene has CDR1 SGHAT and CDR2 FQNNGV. The receptor's source is a human donor with non-small cell lung cancer. What was sequenced was non-adjacent lung tissue. The chain joins TRBV11-2 to TRBJ2-7; D unresolved. The CDR3 nucleotides read TGTGCCAGCAGCTTAGGGCTAGGCTACGAGCAGTACTTC. This encodes CASSLGLGYEQYF.